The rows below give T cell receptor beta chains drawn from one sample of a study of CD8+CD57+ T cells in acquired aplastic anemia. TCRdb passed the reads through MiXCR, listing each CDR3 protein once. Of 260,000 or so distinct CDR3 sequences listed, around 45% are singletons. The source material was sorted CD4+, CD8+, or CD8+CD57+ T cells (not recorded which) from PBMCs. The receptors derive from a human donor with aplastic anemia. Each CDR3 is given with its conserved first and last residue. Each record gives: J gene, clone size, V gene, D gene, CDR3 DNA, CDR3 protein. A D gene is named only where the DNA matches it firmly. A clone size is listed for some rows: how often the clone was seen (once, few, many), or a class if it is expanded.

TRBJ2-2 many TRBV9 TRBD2 TGTGCCAGCAGACGTAGCGGGGCAACCGGGGAGCTGTTTTTT CASRRSGATGELFF
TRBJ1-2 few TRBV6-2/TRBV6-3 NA TGTGCCAGCAGTCCGGGGACCGTCTATGGCTACACCTTC CASSPGTVYGYTF
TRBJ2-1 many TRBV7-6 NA TGTGCCAGCAGCTTAAGGCGTAACGCGCTAACAAGTAATCAACACAATGAGCAGTTCTTC CASSLRRNALTSNQHNEQFF
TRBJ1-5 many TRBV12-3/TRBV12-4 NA TGTGCCAGCAGTAGGTTGGGAGGGTATCAGCCCCAGCATTTT CASSRLGGYQPQHF
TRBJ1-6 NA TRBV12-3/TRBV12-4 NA TGTGCCAGCAGTCAGGGGAATTCACCCCTCCACTTT CASSQGNSPLHF
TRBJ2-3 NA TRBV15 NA TGTGCCACCTCGCATACTAGGGAAGCTGGAGATACGCAGTATTTT CATSHTREAGDTQYF
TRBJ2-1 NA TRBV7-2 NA TGTGCCAGCAGCTCCTACAGTAACACCTACAATGAGCAGTTCTTC CASSSYSNTYNEQFF
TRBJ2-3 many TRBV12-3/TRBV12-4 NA TGTGCCAGCAGTGTTACAGGGACAGATACGCAGTATTTT CASSVTGTDTQYF
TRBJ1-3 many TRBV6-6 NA TGTGCCAGCAGTCAGACTTTGGACGGGGGAAACACCATATATTTT CASSQTLDGGNTIYF
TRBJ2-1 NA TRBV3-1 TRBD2 TGTGCCAGCAGCTCTGCACTTGGCGGGGGGCCGAGTGAGCAGTTCTTC CASSSALGGGPSEQFF
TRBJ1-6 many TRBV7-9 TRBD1 TGTGCCAGCAGCCCTCGGACAGGGGTCGACTCACCCCTCCACTTT CASSPRTGVDSPLHF
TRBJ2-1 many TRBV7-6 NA TGTGCCAGCAGCTCCGTAGCGAACTACAATGAGCAGTTCTTC CASSSVANYNEQFF
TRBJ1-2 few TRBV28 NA TGTGCCAGCAGCCCACTCCCTGCTCCCACCTCGGTCTACACCTTC CASSPLPAPTSVYTF
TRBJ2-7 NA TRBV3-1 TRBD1 TGTGCCGGCAGCCCGGGGACAGGGCCCTACGAGCAGTACTTC CAGSPGTGPYEQYF
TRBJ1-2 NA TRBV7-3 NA TGTGCCAGCAGCTTTCGGCAGGGAAAGGGCTACACCTTC CASSFRQGKGYTF
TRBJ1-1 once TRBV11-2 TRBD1 TGTGCCAGCAGCTCAGGGGGCGTCGTGGTGGACACTGAAGCTTTCTTT CASSSGGVVVDTEAFF
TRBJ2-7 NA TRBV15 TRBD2 TGTGCCACCAGCAGGACTAGCGGGAGGGAGAGGTACGAGCAGTACTTC CATSRTSGRERYEQYF
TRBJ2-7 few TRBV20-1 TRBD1 TGCAGTGCAAACCCCGACCCGGGACAGGGGGTCGACGAGCAGTACTTC CSANPDPGQGVDEQYF
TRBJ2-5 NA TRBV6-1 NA TGTGCCAGCAGACCAGCGGTAGGGGAGACCCAGTACTTC CASRPAVGETQYF